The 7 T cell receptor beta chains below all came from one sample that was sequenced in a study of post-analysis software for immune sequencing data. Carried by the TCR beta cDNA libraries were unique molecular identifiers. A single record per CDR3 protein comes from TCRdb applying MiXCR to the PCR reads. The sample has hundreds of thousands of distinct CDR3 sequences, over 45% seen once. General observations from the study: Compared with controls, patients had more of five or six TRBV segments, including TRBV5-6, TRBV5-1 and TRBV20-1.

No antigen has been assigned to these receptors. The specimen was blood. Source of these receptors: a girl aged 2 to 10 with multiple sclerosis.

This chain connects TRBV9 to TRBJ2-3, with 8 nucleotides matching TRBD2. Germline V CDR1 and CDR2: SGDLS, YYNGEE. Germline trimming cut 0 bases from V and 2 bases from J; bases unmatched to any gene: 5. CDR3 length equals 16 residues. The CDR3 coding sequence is TGTGCCAGCAGCGTAGACGGCGGGGGGCCCACAGATACGCAGTATTTT. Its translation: CASSVDGGGPTDTQYF.

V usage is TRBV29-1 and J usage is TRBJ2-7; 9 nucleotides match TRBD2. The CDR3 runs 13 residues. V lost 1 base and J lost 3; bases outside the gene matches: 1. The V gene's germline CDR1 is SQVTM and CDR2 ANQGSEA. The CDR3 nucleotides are TGCAGCGTTGAAGGGACTAGCGACTACGAGCAGTACTTC. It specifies CSVEGTSDYEQYF.

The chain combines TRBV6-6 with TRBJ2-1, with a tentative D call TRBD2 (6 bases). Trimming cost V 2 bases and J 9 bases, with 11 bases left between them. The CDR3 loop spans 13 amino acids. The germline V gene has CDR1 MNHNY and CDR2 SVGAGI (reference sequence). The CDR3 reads CASSYGGGLEQFF. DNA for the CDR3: TGTGCCAGCAGTTACGGCGGAGGGCTTGAGCAGTTCTTC.

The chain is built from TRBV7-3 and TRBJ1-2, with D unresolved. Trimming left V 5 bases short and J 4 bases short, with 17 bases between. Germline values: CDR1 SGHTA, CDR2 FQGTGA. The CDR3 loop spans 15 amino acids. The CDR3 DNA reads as TGTGCCAGCAGCATCTTACCTGGGGATAGCTATGGCTACACCTTC. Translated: CASSILPGDSYGYTF.

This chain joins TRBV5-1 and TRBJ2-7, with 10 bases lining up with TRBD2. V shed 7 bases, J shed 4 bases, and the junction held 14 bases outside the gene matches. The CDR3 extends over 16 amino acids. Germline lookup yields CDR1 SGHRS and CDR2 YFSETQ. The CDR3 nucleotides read TGCGCCAGCGGCCCCAACCTAGCGGGGGTAGAGTACGAGCAGTACTTC. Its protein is CASGPNLAGVEYEQYF.

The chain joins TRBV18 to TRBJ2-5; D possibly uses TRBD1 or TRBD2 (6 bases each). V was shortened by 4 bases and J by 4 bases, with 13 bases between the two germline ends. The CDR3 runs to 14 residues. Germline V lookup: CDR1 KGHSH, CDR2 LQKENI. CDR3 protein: CASSRQRGPETQYF. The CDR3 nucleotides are TGTGCCAGCTCACGACAACGGGGGCCAGAGACCCAGTACTTC.

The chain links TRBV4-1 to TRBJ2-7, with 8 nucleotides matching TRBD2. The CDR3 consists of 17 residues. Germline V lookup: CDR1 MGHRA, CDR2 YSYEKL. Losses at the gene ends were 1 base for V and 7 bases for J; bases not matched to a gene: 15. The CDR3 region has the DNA TGCGCCAGCAGCCAAGGATTGGGGGGACTAGTCCTAAGGGAGCAGTACTTC. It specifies CASSQGLGGLVLREQYF.